These 21 T cell receptor beta chains were sequenced from one sample in a study of OX40 agonist ivuxolimab in advanced cancers. TCRdb's copy holds only in-frame clones and misses some; the assay was immunoSEQ multiplex PCR. The top ten clones hold 0.5% to 0.55% of a sample with about 73,000 clones, around nine tenths of them seen once. The input for sequencing was CD4+ or CD8+ T cells sorted from blood, taken in a trial of the OX40 agonist ivuxolimab. Receptor source: an adult with an advanced solid tumor such as melanoma, head and neck, liver or kidney cancer.

This clone was picked up one time. The chain is built from TRBV5-1 and TRBJ2-3; D remains unclear. Germline lookup yields CDR1 SGHRS and CDR2 YFSETQ. Trimming took 2 bases from V and 2 from J, leaving 9 bases between them. CDR3 size: 14 residues. DNA for the CDR3: TGCGCCAGCAGCTTTTCCGCGCACACAGATACGCAGTATTTT. It specifies CASSFSAHTDTQYF.

This clone is classed as medium-sized. V is TRBV7-9 and J is TRBJ1-5; 8 nucleotides line up with TRBD1. Germline V CDR1 and CDR2: SEHNR, FQNEAQ (reference sequence). The ends lost 5 bases at V and 4 bases at J; junction bases unmatched: 10. The CDR3 has 16 residues. CDR3 loop: CASSRDRTLGNQPQHF. CDR3 bases: TGTGCCAGCAGCCGGGACAGGACCCTGGGGAATCAGCCCCAGCATTTT.

V gene TRBV4-3 combines with J gene TRBJ1-1; the D is unclear. CDR1 is LGHNA and CDR2 is YSLEER in the germline V gene. V was clipped by 3 bases and J by 4 bases, with 27 bases between them. This CDR3 spans 19 amino acids. The CDR3: CASSHPSPLISDGGTEAFF. CDR3 nucleotides: TGCGCCAGCAGCCATCCCAGCCCCCTCATCTCAGACGGTGGCACTGAAGCTTTCTTT.

This chain connects TRBV30 to TRBJ1-1; no definite D call. CDR1 GTSNPN and CDR2 SVGIG come from the germline V gene (reference sequence). Deletions cut 4 bases from V and 0 bases from J, with 3 bases between. The CDR3 loop spans 11 amino acids. CDR3 DNA: TGTGCCTGGATATTGAACACTGAAGCTTTCTTT. The encoded protein is CAWILNTEAFF. The full variable domain, in which reference TRBV30 and TRBJ1-1 provide the parts outside the CDR3, is SQTIHQWPATLVQPVGSPLSLECTVEGTSNPNLYWYRQAAGRGLQLLFYSVGIGQISSEVPQNLSASRPQDRQFILSSKKLLLSDSGFYLCAWILNTEAFFGQGTRLTVV.

This clone was counted once. V usage is TRBV5-5 and J usage is TRBJ1-5, with 7 bases identical to TRBD1. V dropped 3 bases and J dropped 5; count of bases not matched to a gene: 8. Looked up from germline, CDR1 is SGHKS and CDR2 is YYEKEE (reference sequence). This CDR3 has 15 amino acids. The CDR3 loop is CASSSNPDRDQPQHF. The CDR3 DNA is TGTGCCAGCAGCTCGAATCCAGACAGGGATCAGCCCCAGCATTTT.

This clone came up once. This chain joins TRBV7-3 and TRBJ1-1; no clear D gene. Trimming shortened V by 5 bases and J by 0 bases, and 7 bases separated the two germline ends. CDR1 is SGHTA, CDR2 FQGTGA, per germline. The CDR3 is made up of 13 amino acids. CDR3 coding DNA: TGTGCCAGCAGCCCCCCCATGAACACTGAAGCTTTCTTT. It is translated as CASSPPMNTEAFF.

The rearrangement links TRBV28 to TRBJ1-2; D remains unclear. Trimming cost V 5 bases and J 7 bases, with 23 bases left between them. The CDR3 has 16 amino acids. CDR1 is MDHEN, CDR2 SYDVKM, per germline. The CDR3 spells CASSPTPPLHYFGYTF. The CDR3 DNA reads as TGTGCCAGCAGTCCGACTCCCCCCCTCCACTATTTTGGCTACACCTTC.

J is TRBJ2-2 and V is TRBV11-2; D is perhaps TRBD1 (6 bases). Germline V gene sequence: CDR1 SGHAT, CDR2 FQNNGV. Trimming left V 6 bases short and J 2 bases short, with 13 bases between. The CDR3 is made up of 15 amino acids. The chain's CDR3 is CASRSPGQNTGELFF. CDR3 bases: TGTGCCAGCAGATCCCCGGGACAAAACACCGGGGAGCTGTTTTTT.

J is TRBJ2-3 and V is TRBV7-2, with 9 nucleotides matching TRBD2. The CDR3 runs 18 residues. Germline CDR1 SGHTA, CDR2 FQGNSA. Trimming took 1 base from V and 3 from J; bases not matched to a gene: 11. This CDR3 reads CASSLVHHSGSVTDTQYF. CDR3 coding DNA: TGTGCCAGCAGCTTAGTCCATCATAGCGGGAGTGTGACAGATACGCAGTATTTT.

This chain connects TRBV19 to TRBJ2-1, with 7 bases aligning to TRBD2. Unmatched junction bases numbered 8, after V lost 1 base and J lost 8 bases. The CDR3 runs 15 residues. Germline CDR1 and CDR2: LNHDA and SQIVND (reference sequence). The CDR3 protein is CASSIGTGGLDEQFF. CDR3 DNA sequence: TGTGCCAGTAGTATAGGTACGGGAGGATTGGATGAGCAGTTCTTC.

The genes are TRBV5-6 and TRBJ2-7; 11 positions agree with TRBD2. J was trimmed by 7 bases and V by 5 bases; bases with no gene match: 8. This CDR3 contains 14 residues. From germline, CDR1 is SGHDT and CDR2 YYEEEE. In nucleotides, the CDR3 is TGTGCCAGCAGACTTAGCGGGAGGGACAGGGAGCAGTACTTC. Translated, it gives CASRLSGRDREQYF.

The rearrangement links TRBV6-1 to TRBJ2-7; D might be TRBD2 (6 bases). CDR1 and CDR2 from the germline V gene are MNHNS and SASEGT. This CDR3 is built from 13 residues. V was cut by 6 bases and J by 3 bases, with 12 bases left in between. CDR3: CASRRTGVYEQYF. The DNA of the CDR3 is TGTGCCAGCAGGAGGACGGGGGTCTACGAGCAGTACTTC.

V usage is TRBV7-9 and J usage is TRBJ1-4; D is ambiguous. The V end lost 5 bases, the J end lost 7 bases, and 14 bases lay between the germline ends. This CDR3 spans 14 amino acids. The germline V gene encodes CDR1 SEHNR and CDR2 FQNEAQ (reference sequence). The CDR3 protein is CASSRTTSGEKLFF. In DNA form, the CDR3 reads TGTGCCAGCAGCCGAACGACCAGCGGTGAAAAACTGTTTTTT.

This rearrangement joins TRBV27 to TRBJ1-2, with D hard to call. There are 15 residues in the CDR3. With 5 bases removed from V and 4 bases from J, the gap between germline ends came to 17 bases. Germline V gene data show CDR1 as MNHEY and CDR2 as SMNVEV (reference sequence). DNA for the CDR3: TGTGCCAGCAGTCCCCGAGCAGCCGCGCTCTATGGCTACACCTTC. It translates to CASSPRAAALYGYTF.

V gene TRBV7-2 combines with J gene TRBJ2-5; 8 bases map to TRBD1. CDR1 and CDR2 (germline): SGHTA, FQGNSA. The CDR3 has 16 residues. V was pared by 5 bases and J by 4 bases, with 12 bases of the junction left unmatched. This CDR3 reads CASSLLGQGARETQYF. The CDR3 DNA sequence: TGTGCCAGCAGCCTCCTGGGGCAGGGGGCGCGAGAGACCCAGTACTTC.

This rearrangement joins TRBV15 to TRBJ2-7; unclear D gene. The CDR3 totals 12 residues. Germline lookup yields CDR1 LNHNV and CDR2 YYDKDF (reference sequence). Trimming took off 0 bases at V and 7 bases at J, with 7 bases between the two ends. CDR3 sequence reads: CATSRDPSEQYF. DNA of the CDR3: TGTGCCACCAGCAGAGATCCCTCTGAGCAGTACTTC. Drawing the rest from reference TRBV15 and TRBJ2-7, the complete variable domain is DAMVIQNPRYQVTQFGKPVTLSCSQTLNHNVMYWYQQKSSQAPKLLFHYYDKDFNNEADTPDNFQSRRPNTSFCFLDIRSPGLGDTAMYLCATSRDPSEQYFGPGTRLTVT.

V gene TRBV6-6 combines with J gene TRBJ1-5, with 8 bases aligning to TRBD1. After removal of 2 bases from V and 7 bases from J, the junction contained 7 bases not matched to a gene. Germline-derived CDR1 and CDR2 are MNHNY and SVGAGI (reference sequence). The CDR3 spans 15 residues. CDR3 coding DNA: TGTGCCAGCAGTTACGAGGACAGGGCATTACAGCCCCAGCATTTT. It yields the protein CASSYEDRALQPQHF.

There are a few counts of this clone. The CDR3 here is CASSPRTDGELFF. CDR3 nucleotide sequence: TGTGCCAGCAGCCCCCGGACAGACGGGGAGCTGTTTTTT. This sequence joins TRBV7-9 and TRBJ2-2; tentatively, D is TRBD1 (6 bases). Trimming took 5 bases from V and 7 from J, leaving 11 bases between them. Germline V gives CDR1 SEHNR, CDR2 FQNEAQ (reference sequence). This CDR3 is built from 13 residues.

The V call is TRBV7-2, the J call TRBJ2-6; D is undetermined. CDR3 length equals 14 residues. CDR1 is SGHTA and CDR2 is FQGNSA in the germline V gene. V was clipped by 5 bases and J by 4 bases, with 9 bases between them. Here the CDR3 DNA reads TGTGCCAGCAGCCCAGTCGCCGGGGCCAACGTCCTGACTTTC. Residues: CASSPVAGANVLTF. The full variable domain, its missing parts supplied by reference TRBV7-2 and TRBJ2-6, is GAGVSQSPSNKVTEKGKDVELRCDPISGHTALYWYRQSLGQGLEFLIYFQGNSAPDKSGLPSDRFSAERTGGSVSTLTIQRTQQEDSAVYLCASSPVAGANVLTFGAGSRLTVL.

This chain links TRBV7-8 with TRBJ1-5; D gene ambiguous. The V gene's germline CDR1 is SGHVS and CDR2 FQNEAQ. Trimming took 5 bases from V and 4 from J, leaving 12 bases between them. The CDR3 covers 14 residues. DNA of the CDR3: TGTGCCAGCAGCGTTGAAGGTGGTAATCAGCCCCAGCATTTT. Translation gives CASSVEGGNQPQHF.

This chain joins TRBV7-3 and TRBJ1-3; unclear D gene. The CDR3 is 15 residues long. CDR1 and CDR2 from the germline V gene are SGHTA and FQGTGA. V was pared by 3 bases and J by 1 base, with 10 bases between. As DNA, the CDR3 is TGTGCCAGCAGCTTTGGCGGGGAATCTGGAAACACCATATATTTT. It translates to CASSFGGESGNTIYF.